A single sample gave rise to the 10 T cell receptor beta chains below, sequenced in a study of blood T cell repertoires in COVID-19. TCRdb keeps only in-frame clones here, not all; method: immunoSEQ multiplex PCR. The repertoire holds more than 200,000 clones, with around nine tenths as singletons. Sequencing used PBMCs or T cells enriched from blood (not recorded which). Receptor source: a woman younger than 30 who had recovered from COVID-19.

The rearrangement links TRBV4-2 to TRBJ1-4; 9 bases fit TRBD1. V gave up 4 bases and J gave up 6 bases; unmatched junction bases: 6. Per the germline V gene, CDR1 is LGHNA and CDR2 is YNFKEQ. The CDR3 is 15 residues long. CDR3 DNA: TGTGCCAGCAGCCTAGGGGACAGGGTTGATGAAAAACTGTTTTTT. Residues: CASSLGDRVDEKLFF.

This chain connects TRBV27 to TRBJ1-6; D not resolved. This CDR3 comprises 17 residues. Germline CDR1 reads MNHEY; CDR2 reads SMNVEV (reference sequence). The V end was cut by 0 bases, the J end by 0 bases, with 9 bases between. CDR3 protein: CASSLSLGSSYNSPLHF. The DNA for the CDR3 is TGTGCCAGCAGTTTATCACTCGGGAGCTCCTATAATTCACCCCTCCACTTT.

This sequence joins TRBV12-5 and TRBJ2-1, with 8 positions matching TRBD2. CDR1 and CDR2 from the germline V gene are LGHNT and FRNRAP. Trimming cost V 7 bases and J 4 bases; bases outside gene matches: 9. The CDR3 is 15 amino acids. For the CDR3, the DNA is TGTGCTAGTGCCCAACGTAGCGGGGTATACAATGAGCAGTTCTTC. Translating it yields CASAQRSGVYNEQFF.

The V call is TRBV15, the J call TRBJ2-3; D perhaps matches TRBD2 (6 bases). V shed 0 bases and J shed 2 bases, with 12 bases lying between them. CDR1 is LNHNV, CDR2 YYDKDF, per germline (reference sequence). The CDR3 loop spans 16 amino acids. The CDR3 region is CATSRELGGNTDTQYF. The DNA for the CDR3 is TGTGCCACCAGCAGAGAACTTGGCGGGAACACAGATACGCAGTATTTT.

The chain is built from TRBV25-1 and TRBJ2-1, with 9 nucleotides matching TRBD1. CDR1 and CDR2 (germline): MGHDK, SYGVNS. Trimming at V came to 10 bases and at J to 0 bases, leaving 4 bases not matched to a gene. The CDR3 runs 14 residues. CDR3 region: CATRQGGSYNEQFF. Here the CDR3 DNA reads TGTGCCACCCGACAGGGGGGCTCCTACAATGAGCAGTTCTTC.

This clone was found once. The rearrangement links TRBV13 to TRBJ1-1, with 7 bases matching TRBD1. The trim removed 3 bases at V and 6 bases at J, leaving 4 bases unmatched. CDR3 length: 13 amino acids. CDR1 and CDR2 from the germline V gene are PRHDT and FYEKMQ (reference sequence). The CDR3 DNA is TGTGCCAGCAGCTTCGGGACAGTTCCTGAAGCTTTCTTT. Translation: CASSFGTVPEAFF.

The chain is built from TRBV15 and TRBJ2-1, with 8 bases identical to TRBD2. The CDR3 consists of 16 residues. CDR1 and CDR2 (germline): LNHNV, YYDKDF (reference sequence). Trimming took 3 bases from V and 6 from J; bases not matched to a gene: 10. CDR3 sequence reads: CATSRLREGPSNEQFF. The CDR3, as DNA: TGTGCCACCAGCAGGCTCCGGGAGGGCCCCAGCAATGAGCAGTTCTTC.

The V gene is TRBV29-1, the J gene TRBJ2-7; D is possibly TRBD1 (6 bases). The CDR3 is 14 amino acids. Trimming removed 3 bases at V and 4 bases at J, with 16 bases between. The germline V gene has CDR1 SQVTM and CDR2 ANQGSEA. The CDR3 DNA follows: TGCAGCGTTGATGTGGGCAGGGGAACATACGAGCAGTACTTC. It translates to CSVDVGRGTYEQYF.

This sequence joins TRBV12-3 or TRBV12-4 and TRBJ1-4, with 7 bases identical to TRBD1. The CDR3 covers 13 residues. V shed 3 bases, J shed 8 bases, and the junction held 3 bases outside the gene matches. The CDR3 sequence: CASSFARGEKLFF. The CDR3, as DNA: TGTGCCAGCAGTTTTGCCAGGGGGGAAAAACTGTTTTTT.

The CDR3 region is CASSLSDSYSNQPQHF. The CDR3 region has the DNA TGTGCCAGCAGCCTTTCCGACAGCTATAGCAATCAGCCCCAGCATTTT. The V gene is TRBV6-2 or TRBV6-3, the J gene TRBJ1-5; tentative D call: TRBD1 (5 bases). Trimming pared 6 bases from V and 0 bases from J, leaving 15 bases between. Germline V gene lookup returns CDR1 MNHEY and CDR2 SVGEGT. CDR3 length: 16 amino acids.